This T cell receptor beta chain is drawn from a study of blood T cell repertoires in COVID-19. In the study overall: Collection of acute and convalescent COVID-19 samples took place in the United States, Italy and Spain.

In the original processing: The assay estimated nucleated cells by amplifying reference gene primers. Libraries were prepared by immunoSEQ multiplex PCR; TCRdb keeps only in-frame clonotypes and omits some of them. For V, J and clone size, that table is used; D and trimming come from the DNA. The sample has some 100,000 clones; around four fifths are singletons. This clone appeared a few times. Other DNA sequences in this sample translate to the same CDR3. From germline, CDR1 is GTSNPN and CDR2 SVGIG (reference sequence). The CDR3 extends over 13 amino acids. The V gene lost 3 bases and the J gene lost 4 bases, with 10 bases spanning the gap.

The V and J genes are TRBV30 and TRBJ1-5; D is uncertain. This TCR was recovered from a human donor in a cohort sampled during active COVID-19. Specimen: peripheral blood. This CDR3 reads CAWSGLGNQPQHF. In DNA, the CDR3 is TGTGCCTGGAGCGGGTTAGGAAATCAGCCCCAGCATTTT.